This entry lists 30 T cell receptor beta chains sequenced from one sample in a study of T cells in Graves' hyperthyroidism and ophthalmopathy. Amplification yielded TCR beta CDR3 regions, with RNA transcripts as the source. HTBI primers were the set used in a first-round RT-PCR of the TCR CDR3. TCRdb re-derived calls from the multiplex PCR reads in MiXCR, one entry per CDR3 protein. The table has around 500,000 distinct CDR3 sequences, roughly an eighth seen once; the top ten hold over 15%. Sequencing was performed on blood. These receptors all come from a woman between 18 and 30 years old with Graves' hyperthyroidism.

The V and J genes are TRBV18 and TRBJ2-5; D is perhaps TRBD2 (5 bases). Trimming removed 6 bases from V and 2 bases from J, with 16 bases in between. Germline assignment: CDR1 KGHSH and CDR2 LQKENI. The CDR3 is 15 residues long. For the CDR3, the DNA is TGTGCCAGCTCTCCATACCGGGCGGGTCAAGAGACCCAGTACTTC. Translation gives CASSPYRAGQETQYF.

The rearrangement joins TRBV15 to TRBJ2-1; 11 bases are a match to TRBD2. J gave up 0 bases and V 0 bases, and 4 bases lay outside the gene matches. The CDR3 runs 18 residues. Germline V gene data show CDR1 as LNHNV and CDR2 as YYDKDF (reference sequence). The CDR3 protein is CATSRDSGRGSSYNEQFF. DNA for the CDR3: TGTGCCACCAGCAGAGATAGCGGGAGGGGGAGCTCCTACAATGAGCAGTTCTTC.

This clonotype was seen ten or more times. The chain joins TRBV19 to TRBJ1-2; no clear D gene. The CDR3 is 13 amino acids. In germline, CDR1 is LNHDA, CDR2 SQIVND (reference sequence). V gave up 1 base and J gave up 3 bases, with 6 bases separating them. CDR3 loop: CASSIGTYYGYTF. The CDR3 coding sequence is TGTGCCAGTAGTATAGGGACCTACTATGGCTACACCTTC. Filled out from reference TRBV19 and TRBJ1-2, the complete variable domain reads DGGITQSPKYLFRKEGQNVTLSCEQNLNHDAMYWYRQDPGQGLRLIYYSQIVNDFQKGDIAEGYSVSREKKESFPLTVTSAQKNPTAFYLCASSIGTYYGYTFGSGTRLTVV.

This clonotype was seen at least ten times. The rearrangement joins TRBV11-2 to TRBJ2-2; 12 positions match TRBD2. The CDR3 has 14 residues. The junction had 3 bases not matched to a gene; V was cut back by 4 bases and J by 9 bases. CDR1 is SGHAT, CDR2 FQNNGV, per germline. CDR3 nucleotide sequence: TGTGCCAGCAGCTCCCTAGCGGGAGGGTGGGAGCTGTTTTTT. It translates to CASSSLAGGWELFF.

This clonotype was recorded many times. The rearrangement uses TRBV10-3 and TRBJ1-2, with D possibly being TRBD1 (6 bases). The length of the CDR3 is 15 residues. CDR1 is ENHRY, CDR2 SYGVKD, per germline. V lost 0 bases to trimming and J lost 5 bases, with 13 bases between them. The CDR3 DNA follows: TGTGCCATCAGTGAGTCTTGGGGGCAAGGATATGGCTACACCTTC. This encodes CAISESWGQGYGYTF.

The chain employs TRBV19 and TRBJ1-6, with 7 bases identical to TRBD1. Trimming at V came to 7 bases and at J to 0 bases, leaving 6 bases not matched to a gene. The CDR3 extends over 16 amino acids. CDR1 and CDR2 from the germline V gene are LNHDA and SQIVND (reference sequence). The CDR3 region is CASTEDRSSYNSPLHF. Here the CDR3 DNA reads TGTGCCAGTACCGAGGACAGGAGCTCCTATAATTCACCCCTCCACTTT.

The gene calls are TRBV20-1 and TRBJ2-1; 12 bases align to TRBD2. V shed 3 bases and J 10 bases; nucleotides not matched to a gene: 10. This CDR3 region has 15 residues. Germline assignment: CDR1 DFQATT and CDR2 SNEGSKA (reference sequence). CDR3 DNA: TGCAGTGCTAGGCGACTAGCGGGAGCAAACACCGAGCAGTTCTTC. Residues: CSARRLAGANTEQFF.

This clonotype was seen only a few times. The V call is TRBV18, the J call TRBJ1-1, with 12 nucleotides matching TRBD1. J gave up 4 bases and V 3 bases, and 3 bases lay outside the gene matches. Germline V CDR1 and CDR2: KGHSH, LQKENI. CDR3 length: 15 residues. The CDR3 DNA follows: TGTGCCAGCTCACCCGTGGGACAGGGGGCCACTGAAGCTTTCTTT. Translated: CASSPVGQGATEAFF.

Many counts were recorded for this clonotype. The chain combines TRBV27 with TRBJ1-3; D ambiguous. V lost 5 bases, J lost 0 bases, and 8 bases lay in between. This CDR3 spans 14 amino acids. Germline CDR1 and CDR2: MNHEY and SMNVEV (reference sequence). CDR3 sequence: CASSPDTSGNTIYF. The CDR3 coding sequence is TGTGCCAGCAGTCCTGACACCTCTGGAAACACCATATATTTT.

This clonotype was found many times. The J gene is TRBJ2-3, the V gene TRBV9, with TRBD2 matching over 15 bases. CDR1 is SGDLS, CDR2 YYNGEE, per germline. V trimming: 4 bases; J trimming: 1 base; junction bases outside the gene matches: 13. CDR3 length equals 20 residues. In DNA form, the CDR3 reads TGTGCCAGCAGCCCGGGGTCAGGGACTAGCGGGAGGAAAGGCACAGATACGCAGTATTTT. It is translated as CASSPGSGTSGRKGTDTQYF.

V and J are TRBV20-1 and TRBJ2-1, with no clear D. Germline V gene data show CDR1 as DFQATT and CDR2 as SNEGSKA (reference sequence). Trimming removed 2 bases from V and 9 bases from J, with 8 bases in between. The CDR3 length is 11 residues. CDR3 region: CSARRVPEQFF. For the CDR3, the DNA is TGCAGTGCTAGAAGAGTCCCTGAGCAGTTCTTC.

This clonotype was counted only a few times. The rearrangement links TRBV19 to TRBJ1-5; D is unresolved. There are 16 residues in the CDR3. The germline V gene encodes CDR1 LNHDA and CDR2 SQIVND (reference sequence). The ends were cut back, 1 base at V and 7 bases at J, with 17 bases in the middle. The CDR3: CASSIVNGRWGQPQHF. In DNA form, the CDR3 reads TGTGCCAGTAGTATAGTAAACGGCAGGTGGGGACAGCCCCAGCATTTT. The full variable domain, with the rest looked up from reference TRBV19 and TRBJ1-5, is DGGITQSPKYLFRKEGQNVTLSCEQNLNHDAMYWYRQDPGQGLRLIYYSQIVNDFQKGDIAEGYSVSREKKESFPLTVTSAQKNPTAFYLCASSIVNGRWGQPQHFGDGTRLSIL.

This clonotype was observed at least ten times. The CDR3 sequence: CASSQGRNSNQPQHF. The DNA of the CDR3 is TGTGCCAGCAGCCAAGGACGGAATAGCAATCAGCCCCAGCATTTT. The chain carries TRBV11-2 and TRBJ1-5; D gene uncertain. CDR1 and CDR2 (germline): SGHAT, FQNNGV. The germline V and J ends were trimmed by 5 bases and 0 bases, with 11 bases remaining between them. The CDR3 totals 15 residues.

The V gene is TRBV4-2, the J gene TRBJ2-2; possibly TRBD2 for D (6 bases). The CDR3 length is 17 residues. V was clipped by 3 bases and J by 0 bases, with 14 bases between them. Germline V gene sequence: CDR1 LGHNA, CDR2 YNFKEQ. This CDR3 reads CASSQRAGFANTGELFF. The CDR3 nucleotides read TGTGCCAGCAGCCAGCGGGCGGGGTTCGCGAACACCGGGGAGCTGTTTTTT.

This clonotype occurred many times. The V and J genes are TRBV27 and TRBJ1-4, with D tentatively TRBD1 (6 bases). The CDR3 is made up of 12 amino acids. With 4 bases removed from V and 11 bases from J, the gap between germline ends came to 11 bases. CDR1 and CDR2 (germline): MNHEY, SMNVEV (reference sequence). This chain's CDR3 is CASSSRQGKLFF. CDR3 bases: TGTGCCAGCAGTTCCCGCCAGGGGAAACTGTTTTTT.

The chain combines TRBV5-6 with TRBJ2-7; D is ambiguous. CDR3 length: 13 residues. Germline CDR1 is SGHDT and CDR2 is YYEEEE. V lost 2 bases, J lost 8 bases, and 14 bases lay in between. CDR3 loop: CASSFRASPQQYV. The CDR3, as DNA: TGTGCCAGCAGCTTCCGGGCCTCACCGCAGCAGTACGTC.

This clonotype was seen many times. The V gene is TRBV12-3 or TRBV12-4, the J gene TRBJ1-1, with D hard to call. The CDR3 contains 15 residues. Trimming removed 9 bases at V and 0 bases at J, with 17 bases between. CDR3 coding DNA: TGTGCCAGTTCTTCGTCCAGACACCTGAACACTGAAGCTTTCTTT. This translates into CASSSSRHLNTEAFF.

V is TRBV24-1 and J is TRBJ2-1; 8 bases are a match to TRBD2. Trimming removed 2 bases from V and 4 bases from J; junction bases left unmatched: 12. The CDR3 has 18 residues. Germline CDR1 reads KGHDR; CDR2 reads SFDVKD. CDR3 nucleotide sequence: TGTGCCACCAGTGATTCTGGGTTCGGCCGGGAGGGATACAATGAGCAGTTCTTC. This codes for CATSDSGFGREGYNEQFF.

This clonotype occurred once. The chain employs TRBV13 and TRBJ2-7, with D perhaps assigned TRBD1 or TRBD2 (5 bases each). Trimming removed 4 bases at V and 4 bases at J, with 8 bases between. This CDR3 region has 12 residues. Germline-derived CDR1 and CDR2 are PRHDT and FYEKMQ (reference sequence). The CDR3 spells CASSSWGYEQYF. The CDR3 bases are TGTGCCAGCAGCTCATGGGGGTACGAGCAGTACTTC.

This clonotype was seen a few times. The CDR3 bases are TGTGCCAGCAGTGAAGGGACTAGCGGGAGCGATGAGCAGTTCTTC. This gives the protein CASSEGTSGSDEQFF. The chain uses TRBV6-1 and TRBJ2-1, with 13 nucleotides matching TRBD2. The CDR3 contains 15 residues. The V gene's germline CDR1 is MNHNS and CDR2 SASEGT. V dropped 1 base and J dropped 8; count of bases not matched to a gene: 2.

This clonotype was detected many times. This chain connects TRBV12-3 or TRBV12-4 to TRBJ2-2; 7 bases match TRBD2. The CDR3 runs to 15 residues. The trim removed 7 bases at V and 4 bases at J, leaving 9 bases unmatched. The CDR3 nucleotides read TGTGCCAGCACTTCGAAGTGGGGGGGCACCGGGGAGCTGTTTTTT. It translates to CASTSKWGGTGELFF.

In the case of this clonotype: Germline is not matched at one junction end, which may reflect a read error. The DNA for the CDR3 is TGCGCCAGCAGCAAGACCCGACAGGCTCCAGGAGTAACCTACGAGCAGTACTTC. Translating it yields CASSKTRQAPGVTYEQYF. This sequence joins TRBV12-3 or TRBV12-4 and TRBJ2-7; D might be TRBD1 (6 bases). The CDR3 is made up of 18 amino acids.

This clonotype has more than one count but fewer than ten. The J gene is TRBJ1-5, the V gene TRBV16; 8 positions agree with TRBD1. CDR1 and CDR2 from the germline V gene are KGHSY and FQNENV. CDR3 length: 15 amino acids. The trim removed 3 bases at V and 6 bases at J, leaving 7 bases unmatched. This CDR3 reads CASSQTGQGTQPQHF. The CDR3 region has the DNA TGTGCCAGCAGCCAGACCGGACAGGGAACTCAGCCCCAGCATTTT.

The rearrangement joins TRBV27 to TRBJ2-2, with 11 bases aligning to TRBD1. Germline V lookup: CDR1 MNHEY, CDR2 SMNVEV (reference sequence). Trimming removed 4 bases from V and 4 bases from J; junction bases left unmatched: 2. The CDR3 consists of 15 residues. CDR3 sequence (DNA): TGTGCCAGCAGTTCCGGGACAGGGGGCACCGGGGAGCTGTTTTTT. Translation gives CASSSGTGGTGELFF.

The table lists this clonotype with many counts. The CDR3 DNA is TGTGCCATCAGTTTCGGGACAGGGTGGCAGAACACCATATATTTT. Its translation: CAISFGTGWQNTIYF. This sequence joins TRBV10-3 and TRBJ1-3; 9 nucleotides line up with TRBD1. Unmatched junction bases numbered 9, after V lost 5 bases and J lost 7 bases. The CDR3 totals 15 residues. The germline V gene has CDR1 ENHRY and CDR2 SYGVKD.

Concerning this clonotype: A much larger clone differs by one base, so this may be a read error. In this CDR3 the conserved last residue, phenylalanine or tryptophan, is missing, so a read error is likely. V is TRBV12-3 or TRBV12-4 and J is TRBJ2-2; the D is unclear. Trimming stripped 3 bases from V and 3 bases from J, with 8 bases between. The CDR3 length is 14 residues. For the CDR3, the DNA is TGTGCCAGCAGTTTGGGTGGCGACACCGGGGAGCTGTTTTCT. Translation gives CASSLGGDTGELFS.

The genes are TRBV5-4 and TRBJ1-1; D not certain. Per the germline V gene, CDR1 is SGHNT and CDR2 is YYREEE (reference sequence). The V end lost 0 bases, the J end lost 1 base, and 13 bases lay between the germline ends. There are 16 residues in the CDR3. CDR3 protein: CASSLAYGRTNTEAFF. CDR3 bases: TGTGCCAGCAGCTTGGCCTACGGGCGGACGAACACTGAAGCTTTCTTT. Variable domain in full (rest from reference TRBV5-4 and TRBJ1-1): ETGVTQSPTHLIKTRGQQVTLRCSSQSGHNTVSWYQQALGQGPQFIFQYYREEENGRGNFPPRFSGLQFPNYSSELNVNALELDDSALYLCASSLAYGRTNTEAFFGQGTRLTVV.

This clonotype was seen ten or more times. The chain has TRBV7-2 and TRBJ1-4; D gene uncertain. The CDR3 totals 15 residues. Germline CDR1 reads SGHTA; CDR2 reads FQGNSA. Deletions cut 7 bases from V and 4 bases from J, with 16 bases between. In DNA, the CDR3 is TGTGCCAGCACCACTGTTTTGGGCCTTAATGAAAAACTGTTTTTT. Its translation: CASTTVLGLNEKLFF.

The rearrangement joins TRBV28 to TRBJ1-3; no clear D gene. From germline, CDR1 is MDHEN and CDR2 SYDVKM. V lost 7 bases and J 3 bases, leaving 10 bases between the germline ends. The CDR3 runs 13 residues. Here the CDR3 reads CASTVPGGNTIYF. DNA of the CDR3: TGTGCCAGCACGGTCCCGGGTGGAAACACCATATATTTT.

This clonotype was detected many times. The genes are TRBV30 and TRBJ1-5; unclear D gene. Germline values: CDR1 GTSNPN, CDR2 SVGIG (reference sequence). V was pared by 3 bases and J by 1 base, with 13 bases between. CDR3 length equals 15 residues. The CDR3 DNA reads TGTGCCTGGAGGCCCGGGGTTGACAGCAATCAGCCCCAGCATTTT. Encoded protein: CAWRPGVDSNQPQHF. Complete variable domain (other parts from reference TRBV30 and TRBJ1-5): SQTIHQWPATLVQPVGSPLSLECTVEGTSNPNLYWYRQAAGRGLQLLFYSVGIGQISSEVPQNLSASRPQDRQFILSSKKLLLSDSGFYLCAWRPGVDSNQPQHFGDGTRLSIL.